This paragraph reports one T cell receptor beta chain. What it binds is not known. This entry is derived from a study of CD8 T cells in ankylosing spondylitis. TCRdb redid the calling of the 5' RACE reads with MiXCR, one entry per CDR3 protein. The data contain 75,000 to 95,000 distinct CDR3 sequences, approximately 9.6% of them singletons. Notes on the study in general: The study identified a TCR beta motif of eight highly homologous variants that appeared characteristic of ankylosing spondylitis blood.

Trimming left V 5 bases short and J 6 bases short, with 17 bases between. Per the germline V gene, CDR1 is GTSNPN and CDR2 is SVGIG (reference sequence). This CDR3 is built from 13 residues. This TCR derives from a male donor with ankylosing spondylitis. The V and J genes are TRBV30 and TRBJ2-7, with D possibly matching TRBD2 (5 bases). Sequenced input: blood, either unsorted or a sorted T cell fraction (not recorded which). The CDR3 bases are TGTGCCTGGGAAGCCCCGGCAAGCGGCGAGCAGTACTTC. Protein sequence: CAWEAPASGEQYF.